This T cell receptor beta chain was captured by sequencing in a study of beta chain features in type 1 diabetes. The isolated RNA, all of it, was reverse transcribed, so expressed TCRB transcripts were what got sequenced. Data came from immunoSEQ multiplex PCR; TCRdb stores just in-frame clones and leaves some out. Of 280,000 or so clones in the sample, around 16% were seen once. A few counts support this clone. The antigen is unknown. The CDR3 is 17 residues long. The germline V gene encodes CDR1 LNHNV and CDR2 YYDKDF (reference sequence). The V gene end was trimmed by 8 bases and the J gene end by 5 bases; junction bases not matched to a gene: 18. General study points: cDNA-based sequencing might over-represent cells highly expressing TCR. All four CD4+ subsets from Type 1 diabetes patients carried moderately but significantly shorter TCRB CDR3s.

The clonotype was recovered from a man aged 18 to 35 with type 1 diabetes. The material sequenced was naive CD4+ T cells from blood. The genes are TRBV15 and TRBJ2-3, with TRBD2 matching over 8 bases. CDR3 amino acids: CATRSGRAGADGDTQYF. The CDR3 coding sequence is TGTGCCACCCGTTCAGGGAGAGCGGGGGCCGACGGAGATACGCAGTATTTT.